A single T cell receptor beta chain is shown here with its context. Per the study methods: Nucleated cell number was recorded as an estimate derived from reference gene primer amplification. Sequencing was performed with immunoSEQ multiplex PCR; in TCRdb, only in-frame clones are kept and a portion is missing. The V and J calls and clone size come from that table; D and trimming were worked out from the DNA. Here the sample spans 150,000 to 200,000 clones, 81% being singletons. The CDR3 length is 13 residues. Germline-derived CDR1 and CDR2 are SGHRS and YFSETQ. V lost 4 bases to trimming and J lost 9 bases, with 14 bases between them. The sample comes from a study of blood T cell repertoires in COVID-19. Whole-study context: The United States, Italy and Spain supplied acute and convalescent COVID-19 samples. The cDNA or gDNA used as material had been derived from T cells, B-cell-depleted T cells, or PBMCs.

This sequence joins TRBV5-1 and TRBJ2-1, with unresolved D. The TCR originated in a woman at least 80 years old with COVID-19, enrolled during active disease. The sample was peripheral blood. This chain's CDR3 is CASSLTGASEQFF. CDR3 nucleotide sequence: TGCGCCAGCAGCCTCACCGGAGCAAGTGAGCAGTTCTTC.